The source of this T cell receptor beta chain is a study of blood T cells in healthy people across ages. CDR3 length: 15 amino acids. CDR1 and CDR2 from the germline V gene are MGHDK and SYGVNS. Trimming took 1 base from V and 8 from J; bases not matched to a gene: 6. Then a second PCR, running roughly 6 to 11 cycles, was carried out with a sample-barcoded 5' primer and a J-beta primer mix. TCRdb reprocessed the 5' RACE reads with MiXCR, giving one entry per CDR3 protein. The sample comprises approximately 900,000 distinct CDR3 sequences, 40% to 60% of which are singletons, and around an eighth rests with the top ten.

The V gene is TRBV25-1, the J gene TRBJ2-1, with 9 positions matching TRBD1. This TCR came from a young man in good health. Sequencing input: blood. The CDR3 DNA is TGTGCCAGCAGTGAATCCTGGACAGGGGAGGATGAGCAGTTCTTC. This encodes CASSESWTGEDEQFF.